Listed below are T cell receptor beta chains from one sample, sequenced in a study of blood T cell repertoires in COVID-19. Here immunoSEQ multiplex PCR was the method, and the copy in TCRdb shows in-frame clones only, minus some. The repertoire has approximately 96,000 clones, approximately 90% of them found once; the top ten carry 1.5% to 2%. Material for sequencing was peripheral blood. These receptors were collected from a man between 60 and 70 years old with acute or convalescent COVID-19. Both conserved end residues are part of each CDR3. The D gene is left open where the match is weak. Size values are once, few and many counts, or a class for expanded clones, and some rows have none.

j_call clone_size v_call d_call cdr3_aa cdr3_nt
TRBJ2-2 NA TRBV9 NA CASSASSGNTGELFF TGTGCCAGCAGCGCGAGTAGCGGGAACACCGGGGAGCTGTTTTTT
TRBJ1-1 few TRBV2 TRBD1 CASSVDRDTEAFF TGTGCCAGCAGTGTGGACAGGGACACTGAAGCTTTCTTT
TRBJ1-5 NA TRBV24-1 NA CATSYGEGDQPQHF TGTGCCACCAGTTACGGGGAAGGAGATCAGCCCCAGCATTTT
TRBJ2-2 few TRBV9 TRBD1 CASSVGTGVFRELFF TGTGCCAGCAGCGTAGGTACAGGGGTTTTCAGGGAGCTGTTTTTT
TRBJ2-7 once TRBV11-2 TRBD2 CASSLDRAGVSYEQYF TGTGCCAGCAGCTTAGATAGGGCGGGAGTATCCTACGAGCAGTACTTC
TRBJ2-4 NA TRBV6-4 NA CASTPLGLVGDKKNIQYF TGTGCCAGCACTCCCCTTGGGCTAGTAGGGGACAAGAAAAACATTCAGTACTTC
TRBJ2-7 NA TRBV29-1 NA CSVQAVPYEQYF TGCAGCGTTCAAGCGGTTCCCTACGAGCAGTACTTC
TRBJ2-1 NA TRBV27 TRBD1 CASNPTGGIYNEQFF TGTGCCAGCAACCCGACAGGGGGCATCTACAATGAGCAGTTCTTC
TRBJ2-1 NA TRBV5-1 TRBD1 CASSSTGAKVNEQFF TGCGCCAGCAGCTCGACAGGGGCGAAAGTCAATGAGCAGTTCTTC
TRBJ1-4 NA TRBV28 TRBD1 CASSTTGETNEKLFF TGTGCCAGCAGTACTACAGGGGAAACTAATGAAAAACTGTTTTTT
TRBJ1-2 NA TRBV18 TRBD1 CASSPITGGLNYGYTF TGTGCCAGCTCACCTATTACAGGGGGCCTCAACTATGGCTACACCTTC
TRBJ1-1 NA TRBV27 NA CASSLFRGVNTEAFF TGTGCCAGCAGTTTATTCCGGGGGGTGAACACTGAAGCTTTCTTT
TRBJ2-1 NA TRBV5-1 TRBD2 CASSLLAGGTYNEQFF TGCGCCAGCAGCTTGTTAGCGGGAGGAACCTACAATGAGCAGTTCTTC
TRBJ2-5 NA TRBV9 TRBD2 CASSEGTSKETQYF TGTGCCAGCAGCGAGGGGACTAGTAAAGAGACCCAGTACTTC
TRBJ1-4 NA TRBV6-5 TRBD1 CASREGTGTEKLFF TGTGCCAGCAGGGAGGGGACAGGGACTGAAAAACTGTTTTTT
TRBJ2-7 few TRBV11-2 NA CASSPGGSNEQYF TGTGCCAGCAGCCCTGGAGGAAGCAACGAGCAGTACTTC
TRBJ1-3 once TRBV3-1/TRBV3-2 NA CASSQGHSSGNTIYF TGTGCCAGCAGCCAAGGACACAGCTCTGGAAACACCATATATTTT
TRBJ1-3 NA TRBV19 NA CASAEEAGFAGNTIYF TGTGCCAGTGCAGAAGAAGCAGGGTTCGCTGGAAACACCATATATTTT
TRBJ2-7 NA TRBV5-1 NA CASSLDRGGYEQYF TGCGCCAGCAGCTTGGACAGGGGGGGCTACGAGCAGTACTTC
TRBJ2-5 NA TRBV7-8 NA CASRTEGETQYF TGTGCCAGCAGAACGGAGGGGGAGACCCAGTACTTC
TRBJ2-7 NA TRBV12-3/TRBV12-4 NA CASSSRLYEQYF TGTGCCAGCAGCTCCCGTCTCTACGAGCAGTACTTC
TRBJ2-6 NA TRBV9 NA CASSVAPNLATGANVLTF TGTGCCAGCAGCGTAGCTCCGAATCTTGCGACTGGGGCCAACGTCCTGACTTTC
TRBJ1-5 NA TRBV10-3 TRBD1 CAISETGTGYQPQHF TGTGCCATCAGTGAGACCGGGACAGGGTATCAGCCCCAGCATTTT
TRBJ1-3 NA TRBV7-9 NA CASSAADSGNTIYF TGTGCCAGCAGCGCAGCGGACTCTGGAAACACCATATATTTT
TRBJ2-3 NA TRBV28 TRBD2 CASSPSGGVRNTQYF TGTGCCAGCAGCCCGTCGGGGGGGGTGCGGAATACGCAGTATTTT
TRBJ2-3 NA TRBV9 NA CASSARGDTQYF TGTGCCAGCAGCGCAAGAGGAGATACGCAGTATTTT
TRBJ2-7 NA TRBV11-1 NA CASSPYGSSYEQYF TGTGCCAGCAGCCCCTACGGGAGCTCCTACGAGCAGTACTTC
TRBJ2-7 NA TRBV9 NA CASSEGGNYEQYF TGTGCCAGCAGTGAGGGGGGGAACTACGAGCAGTACTTC
TRBJ2-5 NA TRBV11-1 NA CASSPREETQYF TGTGCCAGCTCCCCGAGGGAAGAGACCCAGTACTTC
TRBJ2-7 NA TRBV3-1/TRBV3-2 TRBD2 CASSPPLAGDYEQYF TGTGCCAGCAGCCCTCCCCTGGCGGGAGATTACGAGCAGTACTTC
TRBJ2-1 once TRBV20-1 NA CSASIFGTPGVNEQFF TGCAGTGCTAGTATATTTGGGACCCCGGGGGTAAATGAGCAGTTCTTC
TRBJ2-1 once TRBV7-2 TRBD1 CASSLQGARYNEQFF TGTGCCAGCAGCTTACAGGGGGCGCGCTACAATGAGCAGTTCTTC
TRBJ1-1 NA TRBV18 NA CASSPSPVNTEAFF TGTGCCAGCTCACCATCTCCAGTGAACACTGAAGCTTTCTTT
TRBJ2-3 NA TRBV9 TRBD2 CASSGSAGATDTQYF TGTGCCAGCAGCGGGTCAGCGGGAGCCACAGATACGCAGTATTTT
TRBJ2-7 few TRBV18 NA CASSPALAPFGEQYF TGTGCCAGCTCACCGGCTCTAGCGCCTTTTGGGGAGCAGTACTTC
TRBJ1-1 NA TRBV9 NA CASSPTQGPSTAFF TGTGCCAGCAGCCCAACACAGGGACCCTCAACGGCTTTCTTT
TRBJ2-3 NA TRBV28 TRBD2 CASRASGRWDTQYF TGTGCCAGCAGGGCCAGCGGGAGATGGGATACGCAGTATTTT
TRBJ1-6 NA TRBV28 TRBD1 CASSLSRQGSSYNSPLHF TGTGCCAGCAGTTTATCGCGACAGGGGAGCTCCTATAATTCACCCCTCCACTTT
TRBJ1-6 NA TRBV14 NA CASSQRTARESPLHF TGTGCCAGCAGCCAAAGGACAGCGCGGGAGTCACCCCTCCACTTT
TRBJ2-3 NA TRBV20-1 NA CSAPPGDTQYF TGCAGTGCTCCCCCGGGTGATACGCAGTATTTT
TRBJ2-7 NA TRBV4-3 NA CASSQRPGLAYEQYF TGCGCCAGCAGCCAGAGGCCGGGACTGGCCTACGAGCAGTACTTC
TRBJ2-3 NA TRBV30 NA CAWSVGALTDTQYF TGTGCCTGGAGTGTAGGAGCACTAACAGATACGCAGTATTTT
TRBJ1-1 NA TRBV29-1 NA CSVKANTEAFF TGCAGCGTTAAAGCTAACACTGAAGCTTTCTTT
TRBJ2-1 once TRBV2 TRBD2 CASRHPGLAESSYNEQFF TGTGCCAGCAGGCATCCGGGACTAGCGGAGAGCTCCTACAATGAGCAGTTCTTC
TRBJ2-5 NA TRBV21-1 NA CASSLTSAGQETQYF TGTGCCAGCAGCCTGACTAGCGCGGGCCAAGAGACCCAGTACTTC
TRBJ2-5 NA TRBV27 TRBD1 CASSAGTGLETQYF TGTGCCAGCAGCGCCGGGACAGGGTTAGAGACCCAGTACTTC
TRBJ2-1 NA TRBV4-3 TRBD2 CASSQDKRDDNEQFF TGCGCCAGCAGCCAAGATAAGCGGGACGACAATGAGCAGTTCTTC
TRBJ2-3 NA TRBV7-9 NA CASSSHEGILLDTQYF TGTGCCAGCAGCTCCCATGAGGGAATTCTTCTAGATACGCAGTATTTT
TRBJ1-3 NA TRBV7-9 NA CASSLLRLSSGNTIYF TGTGCCAGCAGCTTACTACGGTTGAGCTCTGGAAACACCATATATTTT
TRBJ2-5 NA TRBV19 TRBD1 CATARQGSGETQYF TGTGCCACCGCCCGACAGGGGTCAGGGGAGACCCAGTACTTC
TRBJ2-7 NA TRBV18 TRBD2 CASSSRTSGASYEQYF TGTGCCAGCTCATCCCGGACTAGCGGGGCTTCCTACGAGCAGTACTTC
TRBJ1-2 NA TRBV19 NA CASSMLMTGGYGYTF TGTGCCAGTAGTATGTTAATGACAGGCGGCTATGGCTACACCTTC
TRBJ2-5 NA TRBV5-1 NA CASSPGRAEETQYF TGCGCCAGCAGCCCGGGGAGAGCGGAAGAGACCCAGTACTTC
TRBJ1-1 NA TRBV5-1 NA CASGRQAQGMNTEAFF TGCGCCAGCGGGCGACAGGCTCAAGGGATGAACACTGAAGCTTTCTTT
TRBJ1-4 NA TRBV19 NA CASSHNPDYNEKLFF TGTGCCAGTAGTCACAACCCGGACTATAATGAAAAACTGTTTTTT
TRBJ1-2 NA TRBV6-2/TRBV6-3 TRBD1 CASSYLGQVYGYTF TGTGCCAGCAGTTACTTGGGACAGGTTTATGGCTACACCTTC